This T cell receptor beta chain emerged from a study of blood T cell repertoires in COVID-19. Study overall: COVID-19 samples from acute and convalescent phases originated in the United States, Italy and Spain. PBMCs, B-cell-depleted T cells, or T cells provided the cDNA or gDNA that made up the material.

Generated by immunoSEQ multiplex PCR, the TCRdb table keeps only in-frame clones and is missing some. The profile shows fewer than 110,000 clones, around 87% of them singletons. Trimming removed 7 bases from V and 0 bases from J, with 12 bases in between. The germline V gene has CDR1 MNHEY and CDR2 SVGAGI. The CDR3 has 14 amino acids. The sequenced sample consisted of peripheral blood. The chain recombines TRBV6-5 with TRBJ1-1, with D possibly TRBD1 on 6 matching bases. The source is a woman aged 30 to 39 with acute or convalescent COVID-19. The CDR3 is CASTKTGLNTEAFF. CDR3 DNA sequence: TGTGCCAGCACCAAAACAGGGCTGAACACTGAAGCTTTCTTT.